This T cell receptor (beta chain) was retrieved from a study of T cells in Graves' hyperthyroidism and ophthalmopathy. CDR1 DFQATT and CDR2 SNEGSKA come from the germline V gene (reference sequence). Trimming took 4 bases from V and 8 from J; bases not matched to a gene: 5. The CDR3 runs to 13 residues. RNA transcripts gave rise to amplified TCR beta CDR3 regions. Initially, a first-round RT-PCR of the TCR CDR3 employed the HTBI primer set. TCRdb re-called the multiplex PCR reads with MiXCR, one entry per CDR3 protein. Among over 650,000 distinct CDR3 sequences, 16% were seen once, and the ten largest hold approximately 8.4%. This clonotype was picked up many times.

The sequenced sample consisted of blood. The source of this sequence is a man younger than 35 with Graves' hyperthyroidism. V gene TRBV20-1 combines with J gene TRBJ2-1, with TRBD2 identical over 10 bases. The CDR3 sequence: CSAKAGGRDEQFF. The CDR3 DNA is TGCAGTGCTAAAGCGGGAGGGAGGGATGAGCAGTTCTTC.